These 15 T cell receptor beta chains came from one sample sequenced in a study of cytomegalovirus exposure and HLA in healthy donors. Vbeta (60) and Jbeta (13) primers were used in the PCR. Sequenced by immunoSEQ multiplex PCR; TCRdb stores in-frame clones only, minus some. Here the sample spans about 130,000 clones, around 80% being singletons. Sequencing was done on a sample of PBMCs. These receptors came from a man aged 25-45 years in good health and CMV-seropositive.

The chain is built from TRBV5-1 and TRBJ2-3; 8 bases are a match to TRBD2. This CDR3 spans 13 amino acids. The ends lost 4 bases at V and 10 bases at J; junction bases unmatched: 8. Germline CDR1 is SGHRS and CDR2 is YFSETQ. The DNA of the CDR3 is TGCGCCAGCAGCCCGGGACTAGTGAAAGCGCAGTATTTT. Its translation is CASSPGLVKAQYF.

The chain joins TRBV27 to TRBJ2-1; 7 bases align to TRBD1. V shed 5 bases, J shed 4 bases, and the junction held 5 bases outside the gene matches. The CDR3 length is 14 residues. The germline V gene has CDR1 MNHEY and CDR2 SMNVEV (reference sequence). CDR3 DNA sequence: TGTGCCAGCAGTCTGGGGACAGAATACAATGAGCAGTTCTTC. Its translation: CASSLGTEYNEQFF.

This clone came up a few times. The V gene is TRBV7-2, the J gene TRBJ1-2, with a possible D match to TRBD1 (5 bases). CDR1 is SGHTA and CDR2 is FQGNSA in the germline V gene. V was clipped by 0 bases and J by 2 bases, with 19 bases between them. There are 18 residues in the CDR3. Here the CDR3 DNA reads TGTGCCAGCAGCTTAGCGCGGCAGGGAGGAGGAACAAACTATGGCTACACCTTC. Its translation is CASSLARQGGGTNYGYTF.

The CDR3 is CASSQAGQSSYNEQFF. The DNA of the CDR3 is TGTGCCAGCAGCCAGGCGGGACAGAGCTCCTACAATGAGCAGTTCTTC. The chain couples TRBV13 to TRBJ2-1, with TRBD1 as a possible D gene (7 bases). The CDR3 sequence is 16 residues long. The germline V gene encodes CDR1 PRHDT and CDR2 FYEKMQ (reference sequence). V shed 5 bases and J shed 0 bases, with 14 bases lying between them.

The rearrangement links TRBV27 to TRBJ2-7; D possibly corresponds to TRBD1 (5 bases). Germline V lookup: CDR1 MNHEY, CDR2 SMNVEV (reference sequence). CDR3 size: 13 residues. V lost 2 bases and J 2 bases, leaving 7 bases between the germline ends. CDR3 residues: CASSLGATYEQYF. In DNA form, the CDR3 reads TGTGCCAGCAGTTTAGGGGCTACCTACGAGCAGTACTTC.

As for this clone: The sample holds other DNA sequences that translate to the same CDR3. The V and J genes are TRBV10-3 and TRBJ1-3; D possibly corresponds to TRBD1 (6 bases). V was pared by 6 bases and J by 0 bases, with 6 bases between. Germline assignment: CDR1 ENHRY and CDR2 SYGVKD. There are 13 residues in the CDR3. DNA of the CDR3: TGTGCCATCAGAGGGGGCTCTGGAAACACCATATATTTT. Protein: CAIRGGSGNTIYF.

This clone occurred a few times. V and J are TRBV28 and TRBJ1-3; tentative D call: TRBD1 (5 bases). Germline V gene sequence: CDR1 MDHEN, CDR2 SYDVKM. The CDR3 spans 16 residues. Trimming cost V 2 bases and J 0 bases, with 11 bases left between them. CDR3: CASSLTGTGSGNTIYF. Written as DNA, the CDR3 is TGTGCCAGCAGTTTAACGGGTACAGGCTCTGGAAACACCATATATTTT.

The chain uses TRBV19 and TRBJ1-4, with TRBD1 as a possible D gene (6 bases). The ends were cut back, 3 bases at V and 3 bases at J, with 8 bases in the middle. Germline-derived CDR1 and CDR2 are LNHDA and SQIVND (reference sequence). The CDR3 has 14 residues. This chain's CDR3 is CASSIRTANEKLFF. The CDR3 DNA reads as TGTGCCAGTAGTATCCGGACAGCTAATGAAAAACTGTTTTTT.

This clone was detected only once. The chain combines TRBV27 with TRBJ1-4; D gene unclear. The germline V gene encodes CDR1 MNHEY and CDR2 SMNVEV (reference sequence). CDR3 size: 16 residues. With 1 base removed from V and 3 bases from J, the gap between germline ends came to 12 bases. The chain's CDR3 is CASSLYYSLSNEKLFF. The CDR3 coding sequence is TGTGCCAGCAGTTTATATTATAGCCTGTCTAATGAAAAACTGTTTTTT.

The chain couples TRBV27 to TRBJ2-7; D gene uncertain. Trimming shortened V by 2 bases and J by 0 bases, and 14 bases separated the two germline ends. Germline-derived CDR1 and CDR2 are MNHEY and SMNVEV (reference sequence). The CDR3 is made up of 16 amino acids. CDR3 DNA: TGTGCCAGCAGTTTAAGAGGCCTCTTGGGCTCCTACGAGCAGTACTTC. Encoded protein: CASSLRGLLGSYEQYF.

The V call is TRBV5-4, the J call TRBJ2-7, with D possibly being TRBD2 (6 bases). CDR3 length equals 14 residues. Trimming cost V 2 bases and J 1 base, with 10 bases left between them. Germline CDR1 reads SGHNT; CDR2 reads YYREEE (reference sequence). DNA of the CDR3: TGTGCCAGCAGCTTAGGACTATCTTCCTACGAGCAGTACTTC. Translation gives CASSLGLSSYEQYF.

The chain links TRBV29-1 to TRBJ2-1; D gene uncertain. This CDR3 contains 11 residues. V lost 3 bases and J lost 4, with 4 bases in between. Germline CDR1 SQVTM, CDR2 ANQGSEA. The CDR3 is CSVDLYNEQFF. DNA of the CDR3: TGCAGCGTTGACCTTTACAATGAGCAGTTCTTC.

This chain joins TRBV7-8 and TRBJ2-2; no clear D. This CDR3 contains 15 residues. V lost 5 bases and J 1 base, leaving 11 bases between the germline ends. CDR1 SGHVS and CDR2 FQNEAQ come from the germline V gene. CDR3: CASSAAVQNTGELFF. CDR3 in DNA: TGTGCCAGCAGCGCCGCGGTGCAGAACACCGGGGAGCTGTTTTTT. The full variable domain, with the rest looked up from reference TRBV7-8 and TRBJ2-2, is GAGVSQSPRYKVAKRGQDVALRCDPISGHVSLFWYQQALGQGPEFLTYFQNEAQLDKSGLPSDRFFAERPEGSVSTLKIQRTQQEDSAVYLCASSAAVQNTGELFFGEGSRLTVL.

The rearrangement links TRBV11-2 to TRBJ2-3; D uncertain. V was shortened by 5 bases and J by 2 bases, with 8 bases between the two germline ends. There are 13 residues in the CDR3. Germline-derived CDR1 and CDR2 are SGHAT and FQNNGV. The CDR3 sequence: CASSRVFTDTQYF. DNA of the CDR3: TGTGCCAGCAGCCGCGTCTTCACAGATACGCAGTATTTT. The full variable domain, with the rest looked up from reference TRBV11-2 and TRBJ2-3, is EAGVAQSPRYKIIEKRQSVAFWCNPISGHATLYWYQQILGQGPKLLIQFQNNGVVDDSQLPKDRFSAERLKGVDSTLKIQPAKLEDSAVYLCASSRVFTDTQYFGPGTRLTVL.

The chain uses TRBV7-6 and TRBJ2-5, with a tentative D call TRBD2 (6 bases). Trimming removed 1 base at V and 10 bases at J, with 10 bases between. This CDR3 has 12 amino acids. The V gene's germline CDR1 is SGHVS and CDR2 FNYEAQ. The CDR3 reads CASSLDGGNQYF. CDR3 DNA: TGTGCCAGCAGCTTAGACGGCGGGAACCAGTACTTC. Full variable domain (rest looked up from reference TRBV7-6 and TRBJ2-5): GAGVSQSPRYKVTKRGQDVALRCDPISGHVSLYWYRQALGQGPEFLTYFNYEAQQDKSGLPNDRFSAERPEGSISTLTIQRTEQRDSAMYRCASSLDGGNQYFGPGTRLLVL.